This T cell receptor (beta chain) was recorded in a study of Ad26.COV2.S vaccination and SARS-CoV-2 variants. Study information: Ad26.COV2.S shots went into the muscle once or twice, 56 days apart.

Ten or more counts support this clone. Using immunoSEQ multiplex PCR, the repertoire was profiled, and TCRdb retains in-frame clones only, with some absent. This table has around 370,000 clones, 70% to 90% appearing once. The treatment denotes: around 19 received Ad26.COV2.S at low or high dose, single or two shots; roughly five received placebo; per-sample allocation not given. Samples were taken on day 63 after the first vaccine or placebo injection. The CDR3 is made up of 16 amino acids. Germline values: CDR1 SGHTA, CDR2 FQGNSA. The V segment lost 3 bases and the J segment 5 bases; nucleotides outside the gene matches: 5.

This TCR came from a person between 18 and 65 years old who received the Ad26.COV2.S COVID-19 vaccine or a placebo. The genes are TRBV7-2 and TRBJ2-5; 14 nucleotides agree with TRBD2. Source: peripheral blood, taken in a trial of Ad26.COV2.S vaccine versus placebo. CDR3 bases: TGTGCCAGCAGCTTCAATGGACTAGCGGGAGGCGAGACCCAGTACTTC. Protein sequence: CASSFNGLAGGETQYF.